This TCR beta chain was sequenced in a study of cytomegalovirus exposure and HLA in healthy donors. General study points: It is likely that the observed cluster of highly shared sequence variants was a sequencing artifact.

A multiplex PCR was run with 60 Vbeta primers and 13 Jbeta primers. Assay used: immunoSEQ multiplex PCR; TCRdb lists only in-frame clones, some missing. Counted here are some 180,000 clones, about 77% occurring once; the ten biggest clones make up roughly 2.7%. Comments on this clone: The antigen remains unidentified.

This TCR derives from a female donor in good health and CMV-seronegative. Sequencing used PBMCs.

The DNA of the CDR3 is TGCAGCGTTGGGGGCCGCGGGGAGAACACTGAAGCTTTCTTT. This sequence encodes CSVGGRGENTEAFF. The chain carries TRBV29-1 and TRBJ1-1; possibly TRBD1 for D (5 bases). The germline CDR1 and CDR2 sequences are SQVTM and ANQGSEA. Trimming removed 4 bases at V and 1 base at J, with 13 bases between. The CDR3 sequence is 14 residues long.